This note documents a single T cell receptor beta chain sequence. Its specificity is unknown. This entry belongs to a study of shared clonotypes between healthy human individuals. As defined, naive CD8 cells were CD45RO-negative and positively selected for CCR7, with terminally differentiated effector memory CD45RA+ cells excluded. Donors were healthy HIV-negative adults without recently reported acute infections or vaccinations. Investigators spread the genomic DNA of each subset evenly over several immunoSEQ plates. Only in-frame clones appear in the TCRdb table, and some are missing; sequencing was by immunoSEQ multiplex PCR. The data show millions of clones, about 95% seen once. Study observations and caveats: It was the non-shared clonotypes that had lower generation probabilities than clonotypes shared by all four donors. Naive CD4 clonotype sharing across a handful of donors was roughly 5%.

This CDR3 is 16 amino acids long. Germline-derived CDR1 and CDR2 are MDHEN and SYDVKM. With 5 bases clipped from V and 0 bases from J, the junction kept 6 bases outside the gene matches. Sequencing was performed on naive CD8+ T cells sorted from blood. This receptor was taken from a man between 18 and 29 years old in good health. The chain combines TRBV28 with TRBJ1-1; 10 bases are shared with TRBD1. In DNA, the CDR3 is TGTGCCAGCAGTAGGGGACAGGGGTATTTGAACACTGAAGCTTTCTTT. This encodes CASSRGQGYLNTEAFF.